What follows is one T cell receptor (beta chain) and its context. TCRdb keeps only in-frame clones here, not all; method: immunoSEQ multiplex PCR. The sample consists of 55,000 to 80,000 clones, roughly nine tenths of them appearing once. The data were taken from a study of control samples from healthy donors and cancer patients. CDR1 is MNHEY, CDR2 SMNVEV, per germline (reference sequence). This CDR3 comprises 14 residues. J was trimmed by 0 bases and V by 3 bases; bases with no gene match: 2. Input material: PBMCs. V is TRBV27 and J is TRBJ2-7, with 7 nucleotides matching TRBD1. The receptor was derived from a man in his fifties or sixties with colorectal cancer. The CDR3 region is CASSLDRYSYEQYF. The CDR3 DNA sequence: TGTGCCAGCAGTTTGGACAGGTACTCCTACGAGCAGTACTTC.